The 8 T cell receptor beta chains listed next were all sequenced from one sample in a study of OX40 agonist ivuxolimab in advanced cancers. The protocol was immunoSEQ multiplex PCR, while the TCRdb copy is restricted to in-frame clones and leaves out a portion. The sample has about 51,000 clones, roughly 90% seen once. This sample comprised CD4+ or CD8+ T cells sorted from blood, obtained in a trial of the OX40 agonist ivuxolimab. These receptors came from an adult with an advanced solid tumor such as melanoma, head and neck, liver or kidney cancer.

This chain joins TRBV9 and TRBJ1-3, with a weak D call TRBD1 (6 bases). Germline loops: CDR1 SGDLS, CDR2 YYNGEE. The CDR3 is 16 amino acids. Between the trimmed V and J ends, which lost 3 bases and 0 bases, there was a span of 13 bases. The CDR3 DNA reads TGTGCCAGCAGCGCCGACAGGATCCGCTCTGGAAACACCATATATTTT. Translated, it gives CASSADRIRSGNTIYF.

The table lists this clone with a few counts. CDR3 sequence reads: CASSLVRGPEGREQYF. CDR3 coding DNA: TGTGCCAGCAGCTTAGTAAGGGGGCCCGAGGGACGGGAGCAGTACTTC. The chain couples TRBV11-2 to TRBJ2-7, with 7 nucleotides matching TRBD1. The germline CDR1 and CDR2 sequences are SGHAT and FQNNGV. The CDR3 sequence is 16 residues long. The V and J ends lost 1 base and 7 bases, in that order; junction bases with no gene match: 13.

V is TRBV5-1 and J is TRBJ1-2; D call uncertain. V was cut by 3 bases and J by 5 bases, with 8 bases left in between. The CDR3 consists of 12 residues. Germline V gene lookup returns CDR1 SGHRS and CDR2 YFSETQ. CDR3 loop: CASSSDVYGYTF. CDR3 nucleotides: TGCGCCAGCAGCTCAGACGTTTATGGCTACACCTTC.

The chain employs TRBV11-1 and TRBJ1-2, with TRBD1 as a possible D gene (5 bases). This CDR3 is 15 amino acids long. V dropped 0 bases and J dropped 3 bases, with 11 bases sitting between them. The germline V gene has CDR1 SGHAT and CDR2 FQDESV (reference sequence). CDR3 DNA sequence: TGTGCCAGCAGCTTAGCGCCAGGAGGGGACTATGGCTACACCTTC. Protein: CASSLAPGGDYGYTF.

DNA for the CDR3: TGTGCCAGCAGTTTGGACCTTGGGGGCTACACCTTC. Translating gives CASSLDLGGYTF. The rearrangement links TRBV28 to TRBJ1-2; no definite D call. V dropped 3 bases and J dropped 8 bases, with 10 bases sitting between them. This CDR3 is 12 amino acids long. In germline, CDR1 is MDHEN, CDR2 SYDVKM.

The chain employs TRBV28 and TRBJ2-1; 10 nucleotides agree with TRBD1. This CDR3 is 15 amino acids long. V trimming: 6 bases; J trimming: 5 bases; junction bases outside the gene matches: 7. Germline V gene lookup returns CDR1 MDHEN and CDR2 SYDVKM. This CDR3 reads CASREGQGVHNEQFF. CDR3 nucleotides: TGTGCCAGCAGGGAAGGACAGGGGGTCCACAATGAGCAGTTCTTC.

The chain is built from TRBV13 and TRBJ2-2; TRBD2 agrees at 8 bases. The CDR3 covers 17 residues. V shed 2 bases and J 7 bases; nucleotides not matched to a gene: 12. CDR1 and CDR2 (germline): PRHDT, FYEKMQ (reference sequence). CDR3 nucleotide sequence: TGTGCCAGCAGCTTACTGGGGACTAGTCGGATTCACGGGGAGCTGTTTTTT. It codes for CASSLLGTSRIHGELFF.

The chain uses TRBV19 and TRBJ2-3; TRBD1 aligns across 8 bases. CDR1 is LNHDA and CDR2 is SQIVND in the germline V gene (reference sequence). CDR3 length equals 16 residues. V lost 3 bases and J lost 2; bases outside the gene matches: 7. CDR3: CASSMQTGALTDTQYF. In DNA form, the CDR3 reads TGTGCCAGTAGTATGCAGACAGGGGCCCTCACAGATACGCAGTATTTT.